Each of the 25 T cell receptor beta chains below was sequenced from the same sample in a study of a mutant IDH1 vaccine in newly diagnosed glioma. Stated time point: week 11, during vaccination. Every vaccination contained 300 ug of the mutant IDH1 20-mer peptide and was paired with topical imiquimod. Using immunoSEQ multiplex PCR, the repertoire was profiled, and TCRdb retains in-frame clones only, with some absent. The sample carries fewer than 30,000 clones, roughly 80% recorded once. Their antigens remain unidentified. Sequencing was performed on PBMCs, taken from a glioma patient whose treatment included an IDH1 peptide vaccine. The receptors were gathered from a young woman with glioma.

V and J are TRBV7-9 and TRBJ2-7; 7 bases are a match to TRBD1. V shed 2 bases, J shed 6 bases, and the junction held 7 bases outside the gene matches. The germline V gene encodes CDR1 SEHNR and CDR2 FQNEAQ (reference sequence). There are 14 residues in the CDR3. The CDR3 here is CASSLTRDSLEQYF. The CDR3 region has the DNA TGTGCCAGCAGCTTAACGAGGGACAGTCTCGAGCAGTACTTC.

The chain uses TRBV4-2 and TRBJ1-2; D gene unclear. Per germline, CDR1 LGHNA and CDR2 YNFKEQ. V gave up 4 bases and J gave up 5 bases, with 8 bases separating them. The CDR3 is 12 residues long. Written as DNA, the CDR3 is TGTGCCAGCAGCCCCCGCGGTTATGGCTACACCTTC. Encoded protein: CASSPRGYGYTF.

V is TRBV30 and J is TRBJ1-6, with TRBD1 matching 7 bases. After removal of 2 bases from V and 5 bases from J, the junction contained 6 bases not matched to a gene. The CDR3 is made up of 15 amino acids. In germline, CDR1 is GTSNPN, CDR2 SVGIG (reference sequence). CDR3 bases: TGTGCCTGGAGTCTCTTTGGGACAGATAATTCACCCCTCCACTTT. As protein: CAWSLFGTDNSPLHF.

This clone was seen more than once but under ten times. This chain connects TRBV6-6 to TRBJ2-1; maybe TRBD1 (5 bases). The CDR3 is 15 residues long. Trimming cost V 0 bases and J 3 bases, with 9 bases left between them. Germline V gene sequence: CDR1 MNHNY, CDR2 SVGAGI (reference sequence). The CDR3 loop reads CASSYSQGNYNEQFF. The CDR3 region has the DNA TGTGCCAGCAGTTACTCCCAGGGCAACTACAATGAGCAGTTCTTC.

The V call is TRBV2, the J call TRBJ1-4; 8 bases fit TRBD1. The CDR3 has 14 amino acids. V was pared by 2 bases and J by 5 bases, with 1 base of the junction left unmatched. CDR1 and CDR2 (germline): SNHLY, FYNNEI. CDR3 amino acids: CASSERTGNEKLFF. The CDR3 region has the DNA TGTGCCAGCAGTGAAAGGACAGGGAATGAAAAACTGTTTTTT.

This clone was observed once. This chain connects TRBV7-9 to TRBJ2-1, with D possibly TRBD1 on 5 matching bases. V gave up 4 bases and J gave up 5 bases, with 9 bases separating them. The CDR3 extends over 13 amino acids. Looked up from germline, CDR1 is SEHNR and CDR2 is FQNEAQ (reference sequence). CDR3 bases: TGTGCCAGCAGCTCCAGGGTTAACAATGAGCAGTTCTTC. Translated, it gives CASSSRVNNEQFF.

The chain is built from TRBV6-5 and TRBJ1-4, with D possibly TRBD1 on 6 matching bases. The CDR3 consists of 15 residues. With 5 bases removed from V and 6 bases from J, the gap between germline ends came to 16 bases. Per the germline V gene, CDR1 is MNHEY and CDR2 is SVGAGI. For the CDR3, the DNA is TGTGCCAGCAGTCACCGGACAGTTTCCCATGAAAAACTGTTTTTT. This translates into CASSHRTVSHEKLFF.

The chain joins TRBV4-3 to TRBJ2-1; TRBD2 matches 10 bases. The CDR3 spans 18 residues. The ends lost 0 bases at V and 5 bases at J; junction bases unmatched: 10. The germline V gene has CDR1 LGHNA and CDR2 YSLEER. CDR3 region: CASSQDPWASGSDNEQFF. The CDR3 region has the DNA TGCGCCAGCAGCCAAGATCCTTGGGCTAGCGGGAGCGACAATGAGCAGTTCTTC.

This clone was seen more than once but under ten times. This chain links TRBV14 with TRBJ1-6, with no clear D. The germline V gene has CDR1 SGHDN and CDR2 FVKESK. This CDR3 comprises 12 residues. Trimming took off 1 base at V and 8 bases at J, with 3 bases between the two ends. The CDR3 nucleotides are TGTGCCAGCAGCCAAGCATATTCACCCCTCCACTTT. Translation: CASSQAYSPLHF.

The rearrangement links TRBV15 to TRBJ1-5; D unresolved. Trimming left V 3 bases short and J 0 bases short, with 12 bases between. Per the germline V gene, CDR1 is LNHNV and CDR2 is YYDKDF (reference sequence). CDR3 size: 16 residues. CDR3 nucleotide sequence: TGTGCCACCAGCAGTAACCAGTTGAATAGCAATCAGCCCCAGCATTTT. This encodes CATSSNQLNSNQPQHF.

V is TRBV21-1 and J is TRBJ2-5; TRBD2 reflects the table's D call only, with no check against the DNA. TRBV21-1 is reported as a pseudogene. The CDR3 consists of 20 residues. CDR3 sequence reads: CASSQKKGGLFWVMQETQYF. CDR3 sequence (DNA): TGTGCCAGCAGCCAGAAAAAGGGCGGACTATTTTGGGTCATGCAAGAGACCCAGTACTTC.

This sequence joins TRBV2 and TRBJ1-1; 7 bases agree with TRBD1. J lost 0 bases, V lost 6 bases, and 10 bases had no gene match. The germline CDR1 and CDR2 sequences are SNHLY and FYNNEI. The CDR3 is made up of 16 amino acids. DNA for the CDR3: TGTGCCAGCAGCTTGGACAGGCTAGATGTGAACACTGAAGCTTTCTTT. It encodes CASSLDRLDVNTEAFF. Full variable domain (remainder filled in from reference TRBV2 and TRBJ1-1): EPEVTQTPSHQVTQMGQEVILRCVPISNHLYFYWYRQILGQKVEFLVSFYNNEISEKSEIFDDQFSVERPDGSNFTLKIRSTKLEDSAMYFCASSLDRLDVNTEAFFGQGTRLTVV.

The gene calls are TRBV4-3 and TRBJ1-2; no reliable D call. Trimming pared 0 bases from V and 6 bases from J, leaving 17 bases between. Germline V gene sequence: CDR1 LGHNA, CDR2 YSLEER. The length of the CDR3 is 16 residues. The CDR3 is CASSQDRSPGSDGYTF. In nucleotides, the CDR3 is TGCGCCAGCAGCCAAGATAGGAGTCCTGGGAGCGATGGCTACACCTTC.

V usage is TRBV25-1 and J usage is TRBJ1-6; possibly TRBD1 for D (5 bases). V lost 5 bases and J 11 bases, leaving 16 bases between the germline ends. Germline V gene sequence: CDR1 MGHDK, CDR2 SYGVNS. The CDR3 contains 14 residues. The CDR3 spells CASSQTGVVAPLHF. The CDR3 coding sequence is TGTGCCAGCAGTCAAACGGGGGTTGTGGCACCCCTCCACTTT.

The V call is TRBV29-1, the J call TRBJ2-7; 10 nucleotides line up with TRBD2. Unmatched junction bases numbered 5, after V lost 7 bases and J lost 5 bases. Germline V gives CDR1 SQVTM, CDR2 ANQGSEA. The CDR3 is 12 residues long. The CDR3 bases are TGCAGCGGGAAGCGGGAGGGCCACGAGCAGTACTTC. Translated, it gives CSGKREGHEQYF.

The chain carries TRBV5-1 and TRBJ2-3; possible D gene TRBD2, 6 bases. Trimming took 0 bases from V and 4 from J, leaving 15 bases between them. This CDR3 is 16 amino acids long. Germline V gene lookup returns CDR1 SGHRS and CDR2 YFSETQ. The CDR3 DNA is TGCGCCAGCAGCTTGGAAGGCGGGGTGTTTGCAGATACGCAGTATTTT. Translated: CASSLEGGVFADTQYF.

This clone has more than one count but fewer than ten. The CDR3: CASSPQSGTGDQAFF. The CDR3 nucleotides are TGTGCCAGCAGCCCCCAAAGCGGGACAGGGGATCAAGCTTTCTTT. The chain is built from TRBV7-9 and TRBJ1-1; TRBD1 aligns across 10 bases. The junction had 12 bases not matched to a gene; V was cut back by 5 bases and J by 9 bases. The CDR3 sequence is 15 residues long. Germline loops: CDR1 SEHNR, CDR2 FQNEAQ (reference sequence).

The CDR3 protein is CASSWTGTSGMNEQFF. CDR3 sequence (DNA): TGTGCCAGCAGCTGGACCGGGACTAGCGGGATGAATGAGCAGTTCTTC. The V gene is TRBV5-6, the J gene TRBJ2-1; 13 bases agree with TRBD2. V dropped 3 bases and J dropped 7; count of bases not matched to a gene: 7. Looked up from germline, CDR1 is SGHDT and CDR2 is YYEEEE. The CDR3 has 16 amino acids.

The CDR3 DNA follows: TGTGCCAGCTCACGGGGGACAGGGAACGAGAACTATGGCTACACCTTC. Translation: CASSRGTGNENYGYTF. This chain joins TRBV18 and TRBJ1-2; 9 nucleotides line up with TRBD1. This CDR3 comprises 16 residues. With 4 bases clipped from V and 2 bases from J, the junction kept 8 bases outside the gene matches. Germline V gene sequence: CDR1 KGHSH, CDR2 LQKENI.

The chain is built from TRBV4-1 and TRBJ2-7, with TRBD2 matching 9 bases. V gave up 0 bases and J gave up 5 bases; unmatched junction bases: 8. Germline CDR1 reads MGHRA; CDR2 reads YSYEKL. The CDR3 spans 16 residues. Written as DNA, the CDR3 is TGCGCCAGCAGCCAAGATATCGGCGGGAGGGCCGACGAGCAGTACTTC. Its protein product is CASSQDIGGRADEQYF.

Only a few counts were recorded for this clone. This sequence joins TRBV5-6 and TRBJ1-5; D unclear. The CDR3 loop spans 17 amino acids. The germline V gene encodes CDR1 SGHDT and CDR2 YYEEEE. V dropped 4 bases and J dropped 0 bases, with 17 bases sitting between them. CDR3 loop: CASSRGALRNSNQPQHF. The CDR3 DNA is TGTGCCAGCAGCCGGGGAGCACTACGAAATAGCAATCAGCCCCAGCATTTT. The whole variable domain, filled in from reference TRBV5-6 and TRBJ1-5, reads DAGVTQSPTHLIKTRGQQVTLRCSPKSGHDTVSWYQQALGQGPQFIFQYYEEEERQRGNFPDRFSGHQFPNYSSELNVNALLLGDSALYLCASSRGALRNSNQPQHFGDGTRLSIL.

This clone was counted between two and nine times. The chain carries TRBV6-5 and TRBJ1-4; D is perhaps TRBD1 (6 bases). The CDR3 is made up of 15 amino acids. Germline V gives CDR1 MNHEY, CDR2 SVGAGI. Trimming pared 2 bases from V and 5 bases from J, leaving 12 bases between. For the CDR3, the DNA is TGTGCCAGCAGTTACGCCGGGACAAAAAATGAAAAACTGTTTTTT. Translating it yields CASSYAGTKNEKLFF.

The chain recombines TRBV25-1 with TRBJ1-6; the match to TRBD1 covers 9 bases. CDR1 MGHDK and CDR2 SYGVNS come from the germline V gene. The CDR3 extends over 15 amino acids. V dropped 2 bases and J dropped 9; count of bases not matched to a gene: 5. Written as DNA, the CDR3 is TGTGCCAGCAGTGAAGCCGGGACAGGGATTTCACCCCTCCACTTT. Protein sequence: CASSEAGTGISPLHF.

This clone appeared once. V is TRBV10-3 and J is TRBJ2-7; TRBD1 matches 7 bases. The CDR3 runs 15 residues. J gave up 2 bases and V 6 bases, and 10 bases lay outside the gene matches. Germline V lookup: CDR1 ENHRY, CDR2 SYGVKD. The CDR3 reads CAIRDSDRQTYEQYF. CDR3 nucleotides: TGTGCCATCAGGGATTCGGACAGGCAAACCTACGAGCAGTACTTC.

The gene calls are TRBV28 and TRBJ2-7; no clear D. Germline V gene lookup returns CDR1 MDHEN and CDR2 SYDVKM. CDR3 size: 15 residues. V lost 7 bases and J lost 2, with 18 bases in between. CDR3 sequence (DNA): TGTGCCAGCACCCCGAAGAGACATCCACCCTACGAGCAGTACTTC. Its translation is CASTPKRHPPYEQYF.